The rows below give T cell receptor beta chains drawn from one sample of a study of blood T cells in healthy people across ages. MiXCR, applied by TCRdb to the 5' RACE reads, yields one record per CDR3 protein. Among 550,000 to 650,000 distinct CDR3 sequences, about 29% were seen once, and the ten largest hold approximately 3.5%. These data also featured in a second study, about T cells of mothers and their children.

Source material: blood. Source of these receptors: a boy aged 2 to 9 in good health. CDR3s include the opening cysteine and the closing phenylalanine or tryptophan. D genes are given only for firm matches. Clone size is not always given. Where it is, it says once, few, many or a class for expanded clones.

>TRBJ2-5|TRBV24-1|NA|TRBD1
TGTGCCACCAGTGTTGCACGGGACAGTCAAGAGACCCAGTACTTC
CATSVARDSQETQYF
>TRBJ2-2|TRBV20-1|NA|TRBD1
TGCAGTGCCCAGGGGGTTCGGGAAACCGGGGAGCTGTTTTTT
CSAQGVRETGELFF
>TRBJ2-7|TRBV30|NA|NA
TGTGCCTGGACTGGGAGCTCCTACGAGCAGTACTTC
CAWTGSSYEQYF
>TRBJ1-2|TRBV6-2/TRBV6-3|many|NA
TGTGCCAGCAGTTACGGATCCGGTTATGGCTACACCTTC
CASSYGSGYGYTF
>TRBJ2-7|TRBV19|NA|TRBD2
TGTGCCAGTAGTACGGGAGGGCCGGACGAGCAGTACTTC
CASSTGGPDEQYF
>TRBJ2-2|TRBV29-1|few|NA
TGCAGCGTTTTGGGTCCCGGGGAGCTGTTTTTT
CSVLGPGELFF
>TRBJ1-1|TRBV18|few|NA
TGTGCCAGCTCACCAGGCAGGGAGAACACTGAAGCTTTCTTT
CASSPGRENTEAFF
>TRBJ1-4|TRBV11-2|NA|NA
TGTGCCAGCAGCTTAGGTGGAGGGGGACCTAATGAAAAACTGTTTTTT
CASSLGGGGPNEKLFF
>TRBJ1-5|TRBV7-2|few|NA
TGTGCCAGCAGCTACGAACCCGGGGTTCAGCCCCAGCATTTT
CASSYEPGVQPQHF
>TRBJ2-1|TRBV6-2/TRBV6-3|NA|NA
TGTGCCAGCAAGTTGGGAGCGTCAAATGAGCAGTTCTTC
CASKLGASNEQFF
>TRBJ2-3|TRBV20-1|once|TRBD2
TGCAGAGCGGGGGGTGTCAGCACAGATACGCAGTATTTT
CRAGGVSTDTQYF
>TRBJ2-3|TRBV27|NA|NA
TGTGCCAGCAGTTTGGGGATATACACAGATACGCAGTATTTT
CASSLGIYTDTQYF